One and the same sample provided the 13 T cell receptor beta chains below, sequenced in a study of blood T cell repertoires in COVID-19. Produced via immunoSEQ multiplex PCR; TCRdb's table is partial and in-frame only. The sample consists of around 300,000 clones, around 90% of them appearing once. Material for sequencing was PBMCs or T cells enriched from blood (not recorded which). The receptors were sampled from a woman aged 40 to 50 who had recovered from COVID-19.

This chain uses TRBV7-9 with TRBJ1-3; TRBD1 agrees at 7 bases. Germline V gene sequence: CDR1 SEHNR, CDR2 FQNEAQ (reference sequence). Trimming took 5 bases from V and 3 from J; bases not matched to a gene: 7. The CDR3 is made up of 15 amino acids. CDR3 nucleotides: TGTGCCAGCAGCAATCGACAGGGTGATGGAAACACCATATATTTT. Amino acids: CASSNRQGDGNTIYF. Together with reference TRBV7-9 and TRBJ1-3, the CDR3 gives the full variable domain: DTGVSQNPRHKITKRGQNVTFRCDPISEHNRLYWYRQTLGQGPEFLTYFQNEAQLEKSRLLSDRFSAERPKGSFSTLEIQRTEQGDSAMYLCASSNRQGDGNTIYFGEGSWLTVV.

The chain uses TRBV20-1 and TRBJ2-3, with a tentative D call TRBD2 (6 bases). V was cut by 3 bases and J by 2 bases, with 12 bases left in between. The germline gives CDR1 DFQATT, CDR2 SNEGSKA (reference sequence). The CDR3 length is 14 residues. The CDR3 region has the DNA TGCAGTGCTAGTGTGGGGGGAGTCACAGATACGCAGTATTTT. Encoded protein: CSASVGGVTDTQYF.

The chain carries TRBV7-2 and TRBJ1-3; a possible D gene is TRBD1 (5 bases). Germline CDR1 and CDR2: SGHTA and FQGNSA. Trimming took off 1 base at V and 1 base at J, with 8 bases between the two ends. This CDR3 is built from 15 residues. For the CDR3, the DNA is TGTGCCAGCAGCTTAGTCGGGGGATCTGGAAACACCATATATTTT. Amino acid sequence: CASSLVGGSGNTIYF.

Here the CDR3 DNA reads TGTGCCAGCAGCCAGGGACAGGGAGCCTACGAGCAGTACTTC. Amino acids: CASSQGQGAYEQYF. The chain joins TRBV5-4 to TRBJ2-7; 9 bases are shared with TRBD1. V was clipped by 4 bases and J by 2 bases; unmatched bases: 4. Looked up from germline, CDR1 is SGHNT and CDR2 is YYREEE (reference sequence). The CDR3 spans 14 residues.

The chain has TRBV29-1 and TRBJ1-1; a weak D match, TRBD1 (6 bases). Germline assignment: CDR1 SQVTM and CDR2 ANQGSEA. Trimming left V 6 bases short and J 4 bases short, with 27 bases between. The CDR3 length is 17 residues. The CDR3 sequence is CSVHGGTGPGGITEAFF. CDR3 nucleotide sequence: TGCAGCGTCCACGGGGGCACAGGCCCGGGGGGGATCACTGAAGCTTTCTTT.

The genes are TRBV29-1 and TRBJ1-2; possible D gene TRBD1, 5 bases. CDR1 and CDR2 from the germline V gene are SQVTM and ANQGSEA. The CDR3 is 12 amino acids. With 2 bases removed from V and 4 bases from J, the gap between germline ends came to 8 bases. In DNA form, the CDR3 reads TGCAGCGTTGAATCGGGGGGCTATGGCTACACCTTC. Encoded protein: CSVESGGYGYTF.

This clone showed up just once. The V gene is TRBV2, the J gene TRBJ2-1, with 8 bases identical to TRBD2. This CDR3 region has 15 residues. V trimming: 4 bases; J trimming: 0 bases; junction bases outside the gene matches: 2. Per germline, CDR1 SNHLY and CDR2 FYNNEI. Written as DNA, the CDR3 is TGTGCCAGCAGTGTAAGCGGGAGCTCCTACAATGAGCAGTTCTTC. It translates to CASSVSGSSYNEQFF. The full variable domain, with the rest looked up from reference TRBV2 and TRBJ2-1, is EPEVTQTPSHQVTQMGQEVILRCVPISNHLYFYWYRQILGQKVEFLVSFYNNEISEKSEIFDDQFSVERPDGSNFTLKIRSTKLEDSAMYFCASSVSGSSYNEQFFGPGTRLTVL.

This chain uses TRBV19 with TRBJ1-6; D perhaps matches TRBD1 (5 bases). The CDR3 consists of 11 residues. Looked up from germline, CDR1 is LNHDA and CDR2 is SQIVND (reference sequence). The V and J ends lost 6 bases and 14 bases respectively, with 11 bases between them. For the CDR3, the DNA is TGTGCCAGTAGAGTAGGGGAAACCCTCCACTTT. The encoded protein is CASRVGETLHF.

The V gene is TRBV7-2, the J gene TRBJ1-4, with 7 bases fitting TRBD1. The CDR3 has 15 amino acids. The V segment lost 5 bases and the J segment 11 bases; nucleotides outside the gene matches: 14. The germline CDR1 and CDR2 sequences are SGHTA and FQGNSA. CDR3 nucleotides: TGTGCCAGCAGCCCCAGCTCAGACAGGGTAAAGAAACTGTTTTTT. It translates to CASSPSSDRVKKLFF.

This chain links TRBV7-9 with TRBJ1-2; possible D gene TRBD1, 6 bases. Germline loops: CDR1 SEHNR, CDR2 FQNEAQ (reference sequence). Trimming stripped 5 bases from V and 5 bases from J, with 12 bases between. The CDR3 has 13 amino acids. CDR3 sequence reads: CASSLGGQYGYTF. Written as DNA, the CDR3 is TGTGCCAGCAGCCTCGGCGGACAGTATGGCTACACCTTC.

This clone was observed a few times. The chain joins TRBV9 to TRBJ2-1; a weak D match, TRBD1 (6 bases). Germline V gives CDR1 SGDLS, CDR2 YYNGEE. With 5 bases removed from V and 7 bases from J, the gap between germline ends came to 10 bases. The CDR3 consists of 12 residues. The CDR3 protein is CASRGAGNEQFF. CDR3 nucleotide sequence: TGTGCCAGCAGGGGGGCCGGGAATGAGCAGTTCTTC.

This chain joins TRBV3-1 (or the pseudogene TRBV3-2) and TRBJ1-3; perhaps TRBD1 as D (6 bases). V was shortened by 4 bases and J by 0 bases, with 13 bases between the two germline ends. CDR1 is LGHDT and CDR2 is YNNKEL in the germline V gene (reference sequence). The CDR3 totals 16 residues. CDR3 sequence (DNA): TGTGCCAGCAGCCGATGGACAGTCCCCTCTGGAAACACCATATATTTT. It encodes CASSRWTVPSGNTIYF.

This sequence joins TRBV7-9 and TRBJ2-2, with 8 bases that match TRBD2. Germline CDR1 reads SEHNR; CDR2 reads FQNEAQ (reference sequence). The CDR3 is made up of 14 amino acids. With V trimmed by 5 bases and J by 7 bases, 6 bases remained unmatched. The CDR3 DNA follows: TGTGCCAGCAGCGACGGGACTAGAGGCGGGGAGCTGTTTTTT. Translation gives CASSDGTRGGELFF.